A selection of T cell receptor beta chains follows, all from one sample in a study of cytomegalovirus exposure and HLA in healthy donors. TCRdb keeps only in-frame clones here, not all; method: immunoSEQ multiplex PCR. The top ten clones hold approximately 2% of a sample with about 98,000 clones, about 74% of them seen once. The specimen was PBMCs. The receptors come from a male donor in good health and CMV-seronegative. The CDR3 runs from the conserved cysteine through the conserved F or W. A D gene is named only where the DNA matches it firmly. A row's size may be missing; if present it is once, few, many or a size class.

d_gene: TRBD1
v_gene: TRBV4-1
j_gene: TRBJ2-7
abundance: many
CDR3aa: CASSQGGHRGSYEQYF
CDR3nt: TGCGCCAGCAGCCAAGGCGGCCACAGGGGGAGCTACGAGCAGTACTTC

d_gene: TRBD2
v_gene: TRBV28
j_gene: TRBJ2-1
abundance: .
CDR3aa: CASSSISRASGSLNEQFF
CDR3nt: TGTGCCAGCAGTTCGATAAGCCGGGCTAGCGGGAGTTTAAATGAGCAGTTCTTC

d_gene: TRBD1
v_gene: TRBV7-9
j_gene: TRBJ2-7
abundance: .
CDR3aa: CASSSQGARYEQYF
CDR3nt: TGTGCCAGCAGCTCACAGGGGGCGAGGTACGAGCAGTACTTC

d_gene: TRBD1
v_gene: TRBV11-2
j_gene: TRBJ1-1
abundance: .
CDR3aa: CASSSNRGPAEAFF
CDR3nt: TGTGCCAGCAGCTCAAACAGGGGTCCCGCTGAAGCTTTCTTT

d_gene: TRBD2
v_gene: TRBV30
j_gene: TRBJ2-5
abundance: .
CDR3aa: CATGGTSGSGWQETQYF
CDR3nt: TGTGCCACAGGGGGGACTAGCGGGAGCGGTTGGCAAGAGACCCAGTACTTC

d_gene: TRBD2
v_gene: TRBV7-2
j_gene: TRBJ2-7
abundance: .
CDR3aa: CASRPGLAPYEQYF
CDR3nt: TGTGCCAGCAGACCGGGACTAGCGCCGTACGAGCAGTACTTC

d_gene: .
v_gene: TRBV20-1
j_gene: TRBJ2-7
abundance: .
CDR3aa: CSATTAYEQYF
CDR3nt: TGCAGTGCTACGACAGCCTACGAGCAGTACTTC

d_gene: .
v_gene: TRBV28
j_gene: TRBJ1-6
abundance: few
CDR3aa: CASSPTRGDSSSPLHF
CDR3nt: TGTGCCAGCAGCCCCACCCGGGGGGATAGCAGTTCACCCCTCCACTTT

d_gene: .
v_gene: TRBV28
j_gene: TRBJ2-2
abundance: .
CDR3aa: CASSSDGETGELFF
CDR3nt: TGTGCCAGCAGTTCGGACGGGGAGACCGGGGAGCTGTTTTTT

d_gene: .
v_gene: TRBV28
j_gene: TRBJ2-7
abundance: .
CDR3aa: CATVGAPSEQYF
CDR3nt: TGTGCCACCGTGGGAGCCCCCTCCGAGCAGTACTTC

d_gene: .
v_gene: TRBV4-3
j_gene: TRBJ2-3
abundance: .
CDR3aa: CASSLIAGSRTDTQYF
CDR3nt: TGCGCCAGCAGCCTTATCGCGGGGTCGCGCACGGATACGCAGTATTTT

d_gene: .
v_gene: TRBV14
j_gene: TRBJ2-7
abundance: .
CDR3aa: CASSQESSFYEQYF
CDR3nt: TGTGCCAGCAGCCAAGAAAGTAGTTTTTACGAGCAGTACTTC

d_gene: .
v_gene: TRBV7-2
j_gene: TRBJ2-5
abundance: .
CDR3aa: CASSLVSQGETQYF
CDR3nt: TGTGCCAGCAGCTTAGTATCTCAGGGGGAGACCCAGTACTTC

d_gene: .
v_gene: TRBV28
j_gene: TRBJ2-7
abundance: .
CDR3aa: CASSLLSEGSYEQYF
CDR3nt: TGTGCCAGCAGTTTACTTTCAGAGGGATCGTACGAGCAGTACTTC

d_gene: .
v_gene: TRBV27
j_gene: TRBJ2-1
abundance: .
CDR3aa: CASSLHPPSGSWNEQFF
CDR3nt: TGTGCCAGCAGTTTGCACCCCCCCAGTGGGAGTTGGAATGAGCAGTTCTTC

d_gene: TRBD2
v_gene: TRBV7-9
j_gene: TRBJ2-1
abundance: few
CDR3aa: CASSLPPRLAGVMNEQFF
CDR3nt: TGTGCCAGCAGCTTACCGCCGCGACTAGCGGGAGTGATGAATGAGCAGTTCTTC

d_gene: TRBD2
v_gene: TRBV27
j_gene: TRBJ2-5
abundance: .
CDR3aa: CASSLRRKPRRTSGQETQYF
CDR3nt: TGTGCCAGCAGCTTAAGGCGGAAACCAAGAAGGACTAGCGGTCAAGAGACCCAGTACTTC

d_gene: TRBD1
v_gene: TRBV4-3
j_gene: TRBJ2-3
abundance: .
CDR3aa: CASSLHLPGTGRGTQYF
CDR3nt: TGCGCCAGCAGCCTTCACCTTCCCGGGACAGGAAGGGGAACGCAGTATTTT

d_gene: .
v_gene: TRBV23-1
j_gene: TRBJ2-3
abundance: .
CDR3aa: CASSQSVLAGRTDTQYF
CDR3nt: TGCGCCAGCAGTCAATCGGTACTAGCCGGGCGGACAGATACGCAGTATTTT

d_gene: .
v_gene: TRBV28
j_gene: TRBJ2-3
abundance: .
CDR3aa: CASSLISGASTDTQYF
CDR3nt: TGTGCCAGCAGTTTAATTAGCGGTGCTAGCACAGATACGCAGTATTTT

d_gene: TRBD1
v_gene: TRBV9
j_gene: TRBJ2-5
abundance: .
CDR3aa: CASSPNLDLGQGLSETQYF
CDR3nt: TGTGCCAGCAGCCCTAACCTCGACTTAGGACAGGGATTATCAGAGACCCAGTACTTC

d_gene: TRBD1
v_gene: TRBV7-2
j_gene: TRBJ2-5
abundance: .
CDR3aa: CASSKGQGDQETQYF
CDR3nt: TGTGCCAGCAGCAAGGGACAGGGGGATCAAGAGACCCAGTACTTC

d_gene: .
v_gene: TRBV25-1
j_gene: TRBJ2-7
abundance: .
CDR3aa: CASSETGEQYF
CDR3nt: TGTGCCAGCAGTGAAACAGGCGAGCAGTACTTC

d_gene: .
v_gene: TRBV2
j_gene: TRBJ1-1
abundance: few
CDR3aa: CASSEPQEAFF
CDR3nt: TGTGCCAGCAGTGAGCCACAGGAAGCTTTCTTT

d_gene: TRBD2
v_gene: TRBV7-3
j_gene: TRBJ2-1
abundance: .
CDR3aa: CASSLGGLAESYNEQFF
CDR3nt: TGTGCCAGCAGCTTAGGAGGACTAGCGGAGTCCTACAATGAGCAGTTCTTC

d_gene: .
v_gene: TRBV2
j_gene: TRBJ1-1
abundance: few
CDR3aa: CASSLYGDTEAFF
CDR3nt: TGTGCCAGCAGCCTTTACGGAGACACTGAAGCTTTCTTT

d_gene: TRBD1
v_gene: TRBV4-2
j_gene: TRBJ1-3
abundance: .
CDR3aa: CASSRGTGWDDSGNTIYF
CDR3nt: TGTGCCAGCAGCCGTGGGACAGGGTGGGATGACTCTGGAAACACCATATATTTT

d_gene: .
v_gene: TRBV9
j_gene: TRBJ1-5
abundance: .
CDR3aa: CASSVRQEDQPQHF
CDR3nt: TGTGCCAGCAGCGTGAGACAGGAGGATCAGCCCCAGCATTTT

d_gene: TRBD2
v_gene: TRBV5-1
j_gene: TRBJ2-7
abundance: .
CDR3aa: CASSAGGGQRHYEQYF
CDR3nt: TGCGCCAGCAGCGCGGGGGGGGGACAGAGACACTACGAGCAGTACTTC

d_gene: TRBD1
v_gene: TRBV5-1
j_gene: TRBJ2-5
abundance: .
CDR3aa: CASSSRTGDWETQYF
CDR3nt: TGCGCCAGCAGCTCCCGGACAGGGGACTGGGAGACCCAGTACTTC

d_gene: .
v_gene: TRBV18
j_gene: TRBJ1-3
abundance: .
CDR3aa: CASSPEQGPSSGNTIYF
CDR3nt: TGTGCCAGCTCACCGGAACAGGGCCCCAGCTCTGGAAACACCATATATTTT

d_gene: TRBD2
v_gene: TRBV7-3
j_gene: TRBJ2-1
abundance: few
CDR3aa: CASSLTWTSGSSYNEQFF
CDR3nt: TGTGCCAGCAGCTTAACTTGGACTAGCGGGAGCTCCTACAATGAGCAGTTCTTC

d_gene: .
v_gene: TRBV19
j_gene: TRBJ2-5
abundance: .
CDR3aa: CASSMVGGRGETQYF
CDR3nt: TGTGCCAGTAGTATGGTCGGGGGTCGGGGAGAGACCCAGTACTTC

d_gene: TRBD1
v_gene: TRBV6-1
j_gene: TRBJ2-5
abundance: few
CDR3aa: CASRGQGQETQYF
CDR3nt: TGTGCCAGCCGAGGACAGGGCCAAGAGACCCAGTACTTC

d_gene: .
v_gene: TRBV9
j_gene: TRBJ2-1
abundance: many
CDR3aa: CASSVNLGNEQFF
CDR3nt: TGTGCCAGCAGCGTAAACCTAGGCAATGAGCAGTTCTTC

d_gene: TRBD1
v_gene: TRBV28
j_gene: TRBJ2-7
abundance: .
CDR3aa: CASGRQGYHEQYF
CDR3nt: TGTGCCAGCGGGAGACAGGGGTACCACGAGCAGTACTTC

d_gene: .
v_gene: TRBV28
j_gene: TRBJ1-1
abundance: .
CDR3aa: CASSLSPFGPNTEAFF
CDR3nt: TGTGCCAGCAGTTTATCCCCCTTTGGCCCGAACACTGAAGCTTTCTTT

d_gene: .
v_gene: TRBV7-9
j_gene: TRBJ1-4
abundance: .
CDR3aa: CASREGLEEKLFF
CDR3nt: TGTGCCAGCAGGGAGGGGTTGGAGGAAAAACTGTTTTTT

d_gene: TRBD2
v_gene: TRBV5-1
j_gene: TRBJ2-4
abundance: .
CDR3aa: CASSLEGSTGLAGGGAKNIQYF
CDR3nt: TGCGCCAGCAGCTTGGAAGGTTCGACGGGACTAGCGGGAGGCGGAGCCAAAAACATTCAGTACTTC

d_gene: .
v_gene: TRBV9
j_gene: TRBJ1-3
abundance: .
CDR3aa: CASSPSGDSGNTIYF
CDR3nt: TGTGCCAGCAGCCCGTCCGGGGACTCTGGAAACACCATATATTTT

d_gene: TRBD1
v_gene: TRBV9
j_gene: TRBJ2-7
abundance: .
CDR3aa: CASSRGQDSYEQYF
CDR3nt: TGTGCCAGCAGCCGAGGACAGGACTCCTACGAGCAGTACTTC

d_gene: .
v_gene: TRBV25-1
j_gene: TRBJ2-1
abundance: .
CDR3aa: CASSEDSYNEQFF
CDR3nt: TGTGCCAGCAGTGAGGACAGTTACAATGAGCAGTTCTTC

d_gene: .
v_gene: TRBV29-1
j_gene: TRBJ2-7
abundance: few
CDR3aa: CSVGQVGYEQYF
CDR3nt: TGCAGCGTTGGACAGGTCGGCTACGAGCAGTACTTC

d_gene: .
v_gene: TRBV11-2
j_gene: TRBJ2-5
abundance: .
CDR3aa: CASSPRVETQYF
CDR3nt: TGTGCCAGCAGCCCGAGGGTTGAGACCCAGTACTTC

d_gene: TRBD1
v_gene: TRBV5-1
j_gene: TRBJ2-7
abundance: .
CDR3aa: CASSRVLDRGPNEQYF
CDR3nt: TGCGCCAGCAGCCGGGTCCTGGACAGGGGACCTAACGAGCAGTACTTC

d_gene: .
v_gene: TRBV9
j_gene: TRBJ1-1
abundance: few
CDR3aa: CASSREGGGTEAFF
CDR3nt: TGTGCCAGCAGCAGAGAGGGCGGGGGGACTGAAGCTTTCTTT

d_gene: TRBD1
v_gene: TRBV6-4
j_gene: TRBJ2-2
abundance: .
CDR3aa: CASSDWQGAANTGELFF
CDR3nt: TGTGCCAGCAGTGACTGGCAGGGGGCGGCGAACACCGGGGAGCTGTTTTTT

d_gene: .
v_gene: TRBV5-6
j_gene: TRBJ2-5
abundance: .
CDR3aa: CASSLYPPGRGETQYF
CDR3nt: TGTGCCAGCAGCTTGTATCCGCCAGGGCGGGGAGAGACCCAGTACTTC